This TCR beta chain is from a study of molecular identifiers for immune sequencing clone quantification. Study-level results: It was shown that clones above 20 RNA copies held over 99% of effector molecules, but under 1% in naive cells.

Preparation methods for the bulk TCR libraries were those previously described, with listed TCR primers. MiXCR, applied by TCRdb to the PCR reads, yields one record per CDR3 protein. The sample has 9,700 or so distinct CDR3 sequences; approximately 20% are singletons. Trimming took 5 bases from V and 4 from J; bases not matched to a gene: 14. The germline V gene has CDR1 SNHLY and CDR2 FYNNEI. This CDR3 contains 17 residues. This clonotype counts as medium-sized. Its antigen remains unidentified. Material: naive CD8+ T cells from blood, with Jurkat cell RNA spiked in. Subset meaning: FACS-sorted CD8+CD4-CCR7+CD45RA+ naive T cells. The V call is TRBV2, the J call TRBJ2-5; 9 bases are shared with TRBD1. The source is a human donor in good health. Some libraries in this study had Jurkat cell RNA spiked in. CDR3 in DNA: TGTGCCAGCAGTTTACCCGGGACAGGGTTCGTCCCAGAGACCCAGTACTTC. This translates into CASSLPGTGFVPETQYF.